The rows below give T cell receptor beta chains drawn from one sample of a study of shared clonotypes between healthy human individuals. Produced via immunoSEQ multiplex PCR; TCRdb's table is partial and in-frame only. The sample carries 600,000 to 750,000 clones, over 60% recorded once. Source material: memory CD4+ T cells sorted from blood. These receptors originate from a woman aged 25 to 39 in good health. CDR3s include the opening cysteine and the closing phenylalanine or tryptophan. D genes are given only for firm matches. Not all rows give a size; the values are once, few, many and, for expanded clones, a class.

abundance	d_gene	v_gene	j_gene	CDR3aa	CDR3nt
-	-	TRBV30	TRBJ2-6	CAWSVGISGANVLTF	TGTGCCTGGAGTGTCGGGATCTCTGGGGCCAACGTCCTGACTTTC
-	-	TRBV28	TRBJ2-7	CASSTGTYTYEQYF	TGTGCCAGCAGCACCGGGACTTACACCTACGAGCAGTACTTC
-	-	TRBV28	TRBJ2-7	CASSQPSRGSDYEQYF	TGTGCCAGCAGTCAGCCCTCTAGAGGTTCCGACTACGAGCAGTACTTC
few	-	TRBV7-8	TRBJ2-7	CASSLSRAHEQYF	TGTGCCAGCAGCTTATCCAGGGCCCACGAGCAGTACTTC
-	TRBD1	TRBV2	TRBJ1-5	CASSEGGPKGNQPQHF	TGTGCCAGCAGCGAAGGGGGCCCCAAGGGCAATCAGCCCCAGCATTTT
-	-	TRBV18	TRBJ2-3	CASSPPDDIRTDTQYF	TGTGCCAGCTCACCCCCCGACGACATCCGCACAGATACGCAGTATTTT
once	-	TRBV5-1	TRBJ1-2	CASSPPQTPGGGYTF	TGCGCCAGCAGCCCCCCCCAGACACCTGGAGGTGGCTACACCTTC
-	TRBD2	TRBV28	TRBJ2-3	CASSLAYGGRNTDTQYF	TGTGCCAGCAGTTTGGCCTACGGCGGGAGGAACACAGATACGCAGTATTTT
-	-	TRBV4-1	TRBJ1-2	CASSQEVLTPAASGYTF	TGCGCCAGCAGCCAAGAGGTCTTAACCCCGGCCGCGTCGGGCTACACCTTC
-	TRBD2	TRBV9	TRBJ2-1	CASSPPGLGGNEQFF	TGTGCCAGCAGCCCCCCGGGACTAGGGGGCAATGAGCAGTTCTTC
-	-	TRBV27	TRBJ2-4	CASRALAKNIQYF	TGTGCCAGCAGGGCTCTAGCCAAAAACATTCAGTACTTC
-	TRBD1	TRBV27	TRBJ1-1	CASSLGQGFAEAFF	TGTGCCAGCAGTTTAGGACAGGGTTTCGCTGAAGCTTTCTTT
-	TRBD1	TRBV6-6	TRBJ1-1	CASSYPGQGTEAFF	TGTGCCAGCAGTTACCCCGGACAGGGGACTGAAGCTTTCTTT
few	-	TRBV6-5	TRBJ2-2	CASRLLHTGELFF	TGTGCCAGCAGACTACTGCACACCGGGGAGCTGTTTTTT
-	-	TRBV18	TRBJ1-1	CASSPKVSTEAFF	TGTGCCAGCTCACCGAAGGTATCCACTGAAGCTTTCTTT
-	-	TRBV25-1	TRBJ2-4	CASSDAVTAAKNIQYF	TGTGCCAGCAGTGACGCCGTCACAGCCGCCAAAAACATTCAGTACTTC
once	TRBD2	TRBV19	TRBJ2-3	CATNLAGGTDTQYF	TGTGCCACCAACCTAGCGGGAGGCACAGATACGCAGTATTTT
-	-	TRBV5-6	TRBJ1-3	CASSRRGPGNTIYF	TGTGCCAGCAGCCGCAGGGGACCTGGAAACACCATATATTTT
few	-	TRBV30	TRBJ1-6	CAWTAGHENSPLHF	TGTGCCTGGACCGCAGGTCACGAAAATTCACCCCTCCACTTT
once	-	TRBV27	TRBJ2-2	CASQNRVPGELFF	TGTGCCAGCCAAAATCGCGTGCCCGGGGAGCTGTTTTTT
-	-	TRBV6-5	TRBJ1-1	CASSQGSTNTEAFF	TGTGCCAGCAGTCAGGGGAGTACCAACACTGAAGCTTTCTTT
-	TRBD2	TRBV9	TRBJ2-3	CASSQAGGRADTQYF	TGTGCCAGCAGCCAAGCGGGAGGGAGGGCAGATACGCAGTATTTT
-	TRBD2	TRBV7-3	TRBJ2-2	CASSRLTSGTGELFF	TGTGCCAGCAGCCGACTGACTAGCGGCACCGGGGAGCTGTTTTTT
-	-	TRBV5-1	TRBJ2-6	CASSFGTGANVLTF	TGCGCCAGCAGCTTTGGAACGGGGGCCAACGTCCTGACTTTC
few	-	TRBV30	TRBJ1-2	CAWAQGNYGYTF	TGTGCCTGGGCACAGGGCAACTATGGCTACACCTTC
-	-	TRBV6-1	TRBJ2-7	CASSDFPGSPYEQYF	TGTGCCAGCAGTGATTTCCCGGGATCACCCTACGAGCAGTACTTC
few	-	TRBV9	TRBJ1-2	CASSVEAGPNYGYTF	TGTGCCAGCAGCGTAGAGGCAGGACCTAACTATGGCTACACCTTC
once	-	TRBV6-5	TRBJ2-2	CASSYSGISGELFF	TGTGCCAGCAGTTACTCAGGGATTTCCGGGGAGCTGTTTTTT
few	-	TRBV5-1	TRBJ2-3	CASSSGEVTDTQYF	TGCGCCAGCAGCTCGGGGGAGGTAACAGATACGCAGTATTTT